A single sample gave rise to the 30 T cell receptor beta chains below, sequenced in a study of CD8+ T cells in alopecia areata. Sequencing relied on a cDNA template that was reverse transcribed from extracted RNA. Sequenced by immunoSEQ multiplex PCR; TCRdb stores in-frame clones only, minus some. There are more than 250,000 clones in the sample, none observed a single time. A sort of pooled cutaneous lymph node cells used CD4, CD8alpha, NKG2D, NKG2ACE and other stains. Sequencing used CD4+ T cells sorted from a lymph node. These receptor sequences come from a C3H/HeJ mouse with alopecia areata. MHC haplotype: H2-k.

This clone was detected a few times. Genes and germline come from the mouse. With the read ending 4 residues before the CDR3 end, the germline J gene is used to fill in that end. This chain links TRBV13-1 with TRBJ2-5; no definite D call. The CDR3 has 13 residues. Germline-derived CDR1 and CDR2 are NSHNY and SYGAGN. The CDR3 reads CASSGDMPDTQYF. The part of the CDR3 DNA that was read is TGTGCCAGCAGTGGTGACATGCCCGAC.

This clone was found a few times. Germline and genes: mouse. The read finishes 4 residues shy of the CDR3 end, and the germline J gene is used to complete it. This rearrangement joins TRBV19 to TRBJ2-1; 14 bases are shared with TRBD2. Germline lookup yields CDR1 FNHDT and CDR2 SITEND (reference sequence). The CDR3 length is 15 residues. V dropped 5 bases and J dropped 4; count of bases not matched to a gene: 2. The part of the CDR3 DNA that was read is TGTGCCAGCAGCGGGACTGGGGGGGCTTATGCT. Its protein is CASSGTGGAYA. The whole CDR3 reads CASSGTGGAYAEQFF. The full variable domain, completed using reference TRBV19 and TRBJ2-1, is GGIITQTPKFLIGQEGQKLTLKCQQNFNHDTMYWYRQDSGKGLRLIYYSITENDLQKGDLSEGYDASREKKSSFSLTVTSAQKNEMAVFLCASSGTGGAYAEQFFGPGTRLTVL.

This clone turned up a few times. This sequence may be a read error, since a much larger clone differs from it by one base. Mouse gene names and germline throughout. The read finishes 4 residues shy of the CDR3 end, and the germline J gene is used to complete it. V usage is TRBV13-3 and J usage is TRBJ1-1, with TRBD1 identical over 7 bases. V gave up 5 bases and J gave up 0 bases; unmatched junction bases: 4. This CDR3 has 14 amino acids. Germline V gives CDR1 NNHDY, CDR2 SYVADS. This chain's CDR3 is CASRGDSANTEVFF. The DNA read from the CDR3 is TGTGCCAGCAGGGGGGACAGTGCAAACACA.

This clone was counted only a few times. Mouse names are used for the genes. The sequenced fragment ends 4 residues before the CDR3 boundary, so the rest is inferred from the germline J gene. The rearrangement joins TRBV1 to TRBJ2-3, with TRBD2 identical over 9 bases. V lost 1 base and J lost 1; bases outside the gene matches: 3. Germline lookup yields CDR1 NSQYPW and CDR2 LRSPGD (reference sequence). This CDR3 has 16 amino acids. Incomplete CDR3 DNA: TGCACCTGCAGTGCAGCACTGGGGGGACGTGCAGAA. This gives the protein CTCSAALGGRAE. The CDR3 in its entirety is CTCSAALGGRAETLYF.

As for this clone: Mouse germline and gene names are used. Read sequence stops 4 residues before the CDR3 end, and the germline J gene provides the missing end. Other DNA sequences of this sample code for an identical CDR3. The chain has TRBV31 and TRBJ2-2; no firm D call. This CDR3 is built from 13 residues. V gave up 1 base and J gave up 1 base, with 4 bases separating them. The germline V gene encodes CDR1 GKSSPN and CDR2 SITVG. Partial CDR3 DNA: TGTGCCTGGAGTCCCAGAAACACCGGG. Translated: CAWSPRNTG. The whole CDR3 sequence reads CAWSPRNTGQLYF.

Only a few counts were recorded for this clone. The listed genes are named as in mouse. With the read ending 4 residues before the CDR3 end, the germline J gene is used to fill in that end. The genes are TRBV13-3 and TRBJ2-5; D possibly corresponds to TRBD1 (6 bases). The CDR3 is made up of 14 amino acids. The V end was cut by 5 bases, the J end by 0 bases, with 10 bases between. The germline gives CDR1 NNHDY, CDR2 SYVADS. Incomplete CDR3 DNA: TGTGCCAGCAGAGGGACAATTAACCAAGAC. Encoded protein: CASRGTINQD. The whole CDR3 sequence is CASRGTINQDTQYF.

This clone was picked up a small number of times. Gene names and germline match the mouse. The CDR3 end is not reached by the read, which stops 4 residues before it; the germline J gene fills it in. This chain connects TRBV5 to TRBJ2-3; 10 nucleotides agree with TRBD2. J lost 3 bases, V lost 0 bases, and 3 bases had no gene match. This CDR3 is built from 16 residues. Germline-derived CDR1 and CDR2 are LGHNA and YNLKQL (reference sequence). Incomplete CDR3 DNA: TGTGCCAGCAGCCAAGAGCCGGGACTGGGGGCAGAA. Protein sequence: CASSQEPGLGAE. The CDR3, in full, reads CASSQEPGLGAETLYF.

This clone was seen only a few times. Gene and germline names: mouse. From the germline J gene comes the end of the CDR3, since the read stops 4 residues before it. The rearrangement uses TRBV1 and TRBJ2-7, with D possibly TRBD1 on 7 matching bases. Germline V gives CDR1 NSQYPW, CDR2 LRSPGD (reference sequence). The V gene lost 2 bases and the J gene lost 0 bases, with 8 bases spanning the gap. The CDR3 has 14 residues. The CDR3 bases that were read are TGCACCTGCAGTGCACAGGGGGGCTCCTAT. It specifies CTCSAQGGSY. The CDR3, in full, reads CTCSAQGGSYEQYF.

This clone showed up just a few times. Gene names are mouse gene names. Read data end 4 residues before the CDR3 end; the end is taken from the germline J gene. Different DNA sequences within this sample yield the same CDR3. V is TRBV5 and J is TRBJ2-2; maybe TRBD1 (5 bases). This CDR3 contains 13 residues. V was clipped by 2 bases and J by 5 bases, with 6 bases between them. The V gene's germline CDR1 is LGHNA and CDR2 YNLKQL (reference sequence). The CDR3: CASSQQGTGQLYF. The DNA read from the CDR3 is TGTGCCAGCAGCCAACAGGGTACCGGG.

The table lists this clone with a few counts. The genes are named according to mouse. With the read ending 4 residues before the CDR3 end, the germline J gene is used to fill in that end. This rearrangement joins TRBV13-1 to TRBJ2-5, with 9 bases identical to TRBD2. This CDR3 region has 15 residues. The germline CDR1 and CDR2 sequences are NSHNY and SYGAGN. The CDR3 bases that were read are TGTGCCAGCAGTGATCAACTGGGGGGCGGAGAC. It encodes CASSDQLGGGD. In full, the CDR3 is CASSDQLGGGDTQYF.

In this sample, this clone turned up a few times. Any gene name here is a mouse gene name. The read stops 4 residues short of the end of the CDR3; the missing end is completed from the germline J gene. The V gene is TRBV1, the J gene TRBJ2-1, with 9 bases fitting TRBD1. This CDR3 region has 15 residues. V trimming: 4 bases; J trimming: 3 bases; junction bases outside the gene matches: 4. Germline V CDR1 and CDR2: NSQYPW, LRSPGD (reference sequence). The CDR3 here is CTCSGETGGYAEQFF. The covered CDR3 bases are TGCACCTGCAGTGGGGAGACAGGGGGCTATGCT.

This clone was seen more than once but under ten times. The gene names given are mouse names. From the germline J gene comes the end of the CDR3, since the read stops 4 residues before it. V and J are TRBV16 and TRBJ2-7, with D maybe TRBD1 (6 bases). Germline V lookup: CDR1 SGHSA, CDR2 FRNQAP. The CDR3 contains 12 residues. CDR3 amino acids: CASPFNRDEQYF. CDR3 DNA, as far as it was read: TGTGCAAGCCCTTTTAACAGGGAT.

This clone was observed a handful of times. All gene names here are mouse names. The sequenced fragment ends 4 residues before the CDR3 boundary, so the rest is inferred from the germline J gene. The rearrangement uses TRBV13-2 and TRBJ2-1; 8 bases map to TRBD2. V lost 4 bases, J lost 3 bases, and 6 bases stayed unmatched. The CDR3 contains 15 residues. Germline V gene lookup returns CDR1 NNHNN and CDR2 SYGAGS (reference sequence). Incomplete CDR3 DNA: TGTGCCAGCGGTCCTCCACTGGGGGTCTATGCT. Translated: CASGPPLGVYA. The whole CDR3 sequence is CASGPPLGVYAEQFF.

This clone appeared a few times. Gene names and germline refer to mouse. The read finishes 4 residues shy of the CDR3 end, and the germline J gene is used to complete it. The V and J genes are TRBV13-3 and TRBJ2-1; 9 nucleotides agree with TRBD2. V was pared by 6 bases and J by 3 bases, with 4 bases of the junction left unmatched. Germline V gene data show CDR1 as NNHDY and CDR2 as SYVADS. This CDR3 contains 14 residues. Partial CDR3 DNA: TGTGCCAGCACTAGACTGGGGGTCTATGCT. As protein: CASTRLGVYA. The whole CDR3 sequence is CASTRLGVYAEQFF.

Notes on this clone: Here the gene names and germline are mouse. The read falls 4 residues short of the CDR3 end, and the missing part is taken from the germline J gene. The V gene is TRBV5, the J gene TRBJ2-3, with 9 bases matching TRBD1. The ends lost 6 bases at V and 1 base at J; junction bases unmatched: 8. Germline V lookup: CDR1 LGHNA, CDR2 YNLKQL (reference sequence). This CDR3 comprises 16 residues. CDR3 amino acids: CASRRDRVEGAETLYF. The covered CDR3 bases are TGTGCCAGCAGGAGGGACAGGGTGGAGGGTGCAGAA.

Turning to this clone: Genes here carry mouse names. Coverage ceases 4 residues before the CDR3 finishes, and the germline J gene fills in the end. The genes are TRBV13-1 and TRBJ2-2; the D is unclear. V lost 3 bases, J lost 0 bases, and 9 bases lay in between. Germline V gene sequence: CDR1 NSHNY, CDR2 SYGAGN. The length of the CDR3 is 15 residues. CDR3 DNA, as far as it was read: TGTGCCAGCAGTGGACCTCAGGCAAACACCGGG. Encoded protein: CASSGPQANTG. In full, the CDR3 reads CASSGPQANTGQLYF.

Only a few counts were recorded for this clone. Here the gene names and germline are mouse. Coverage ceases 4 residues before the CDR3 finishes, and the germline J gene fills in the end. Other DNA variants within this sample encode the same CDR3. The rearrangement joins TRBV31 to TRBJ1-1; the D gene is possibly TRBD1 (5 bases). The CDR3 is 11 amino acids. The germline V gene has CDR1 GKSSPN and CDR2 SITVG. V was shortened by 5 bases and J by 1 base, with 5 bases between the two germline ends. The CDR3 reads CAWGQNTEVFF. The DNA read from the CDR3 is TGTGCCTGGGGACAAAACACA.

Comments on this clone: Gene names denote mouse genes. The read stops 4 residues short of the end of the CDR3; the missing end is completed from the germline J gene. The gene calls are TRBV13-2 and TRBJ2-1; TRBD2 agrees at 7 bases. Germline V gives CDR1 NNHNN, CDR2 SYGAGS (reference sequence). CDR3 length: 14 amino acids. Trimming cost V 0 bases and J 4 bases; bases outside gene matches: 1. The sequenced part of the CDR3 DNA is TGTGCCAGCGGTGATGGCTGGGGGTATGCT. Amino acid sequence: CASGDGWGYA. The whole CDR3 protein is CASGDGWGYAEQFF.

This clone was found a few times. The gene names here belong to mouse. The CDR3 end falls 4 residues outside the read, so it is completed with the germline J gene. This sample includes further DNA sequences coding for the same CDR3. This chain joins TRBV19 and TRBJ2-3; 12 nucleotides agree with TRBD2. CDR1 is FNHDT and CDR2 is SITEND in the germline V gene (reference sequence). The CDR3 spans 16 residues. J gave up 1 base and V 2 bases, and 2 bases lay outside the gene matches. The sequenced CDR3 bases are TGTGCCAGCAGTATGGGACTGGGGGGCCGTGCAGAA. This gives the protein CASSMGLGGRAE. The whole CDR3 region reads CASSMGLGGRAETLYF. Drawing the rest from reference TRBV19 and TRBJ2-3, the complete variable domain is GGIITQTPKFLIGQEGQKLTLKCQQNFNHDTMYWYRQDSGKGLRLIYYSITENDLQKGDLSEGYDASREKKSSFSLTVTSAQKNEMAVFLCASSMGLGGRAETLYFGSGTRLTVL.

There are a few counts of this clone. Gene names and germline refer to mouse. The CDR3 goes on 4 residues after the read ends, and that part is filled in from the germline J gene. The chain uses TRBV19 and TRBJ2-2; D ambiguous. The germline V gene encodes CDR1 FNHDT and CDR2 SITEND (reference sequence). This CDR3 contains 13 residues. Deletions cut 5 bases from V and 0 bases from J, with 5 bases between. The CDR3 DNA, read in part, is TGTGCCAGCAGACAGACAAACACCGGG. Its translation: CASRQTNTG. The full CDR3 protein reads CASRQTNTGQLYF. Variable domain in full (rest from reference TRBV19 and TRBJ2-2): GGIITQTPKFLIGQEGQKLTLKCQQNFNHDTMYWYRQDSGKGLRLIYYSITENDLQKGDLSEGYDASREKKSSFSLTVTSAQKNEMAVFLCASRQTNTGQLYFGEGSKLTVL.

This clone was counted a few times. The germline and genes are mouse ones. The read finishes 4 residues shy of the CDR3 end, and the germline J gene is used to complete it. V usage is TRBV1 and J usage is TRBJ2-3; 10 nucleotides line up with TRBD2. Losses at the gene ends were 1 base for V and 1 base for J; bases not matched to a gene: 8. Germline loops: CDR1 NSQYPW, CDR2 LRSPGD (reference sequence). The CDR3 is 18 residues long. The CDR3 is CTCSAASLTGGRAETLYF. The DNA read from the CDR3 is TGCACCTGCAGTGCAGCCTCCTTGACTGGGGGGCGTGCAGAA.

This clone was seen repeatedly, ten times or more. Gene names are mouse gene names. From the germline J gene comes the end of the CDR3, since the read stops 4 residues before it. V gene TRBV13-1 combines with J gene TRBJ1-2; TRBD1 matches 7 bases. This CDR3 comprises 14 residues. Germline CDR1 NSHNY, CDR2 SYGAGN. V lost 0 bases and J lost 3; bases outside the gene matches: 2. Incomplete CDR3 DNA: TGTGCCAGCAGTGATGCCGGGACAGACTCC. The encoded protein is CASSDAGTDS. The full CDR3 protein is CASSDAGTDSDYTF.

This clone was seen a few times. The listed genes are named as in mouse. The CDR3 loop reads CASSLGREGSDYTF. CDR3 bases read: TGTGCCAGCTCTCTCGGCAGGGAAGGCTCC. This chain joins TRBV12-1 and TRBJ1-2, with a weak D call TRBD1 (5 bases). The read ends 4 residues before the CDR3 terminus; that terminus is restored from the germline J gene. Trimming took 0 bases from V and 4 from J, leaving 11 bases between them. The germline V gene encodes CDR1 SGHSN and CDR2 HYEKVE. The CDR3 is made up of 14 amino acids.

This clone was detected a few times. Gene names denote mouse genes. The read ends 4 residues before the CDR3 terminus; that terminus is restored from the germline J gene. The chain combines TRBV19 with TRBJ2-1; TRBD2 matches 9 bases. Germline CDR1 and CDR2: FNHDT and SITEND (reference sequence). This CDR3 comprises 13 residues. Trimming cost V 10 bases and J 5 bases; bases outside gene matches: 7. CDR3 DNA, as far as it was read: TGTGCCGCCTCCTGGGGGGGGAATGCT. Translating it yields CAASWGGNA. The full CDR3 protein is CAASWGGNAEQFF.

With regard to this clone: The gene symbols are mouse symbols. The CDR3 DNA, read in part, is TGCACCTGCAGTGCGGGGGGGGCGCGAGACACCGGG. Protein product: CTCSAGGARDTG. The entire CDR3 sequence reads CTCSAGGARDTGQLYF. The chain links TRBV1 to TRBJ2-2, with 8 bases identical to TRBD2. From the germline J gene comes the end of the CDR3, since the read stops 4 residues before it. Trimming cost V 3 bases and J 3 bases; bases outside gene matches: 6. The CDR3 has 16 amino acids. The germline gives CDR1 NSQYPW, CDR2 LRSPGD (reference sequence). Supplemented by reference TRBV1 and TRBJ2-2, the full variable domain reads VTLLEQNPRWRLVPRGQAVNLRCILKNSQYPWMSWYQQDLQKQLQWLFTLRSPGDKEVKSLPGADYLATRVTDTELRLQVANMSQGRTLYCTCSAGGARDTGQLYFGEGSKLTVL.

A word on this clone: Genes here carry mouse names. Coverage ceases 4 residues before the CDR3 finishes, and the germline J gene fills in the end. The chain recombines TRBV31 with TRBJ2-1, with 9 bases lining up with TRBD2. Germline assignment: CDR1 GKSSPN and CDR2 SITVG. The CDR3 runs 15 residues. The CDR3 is CAWSLGGARRAEQFF. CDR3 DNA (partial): TGTGCCTGGAGTCTTGGGGGGGCGCGGAGGGCT.

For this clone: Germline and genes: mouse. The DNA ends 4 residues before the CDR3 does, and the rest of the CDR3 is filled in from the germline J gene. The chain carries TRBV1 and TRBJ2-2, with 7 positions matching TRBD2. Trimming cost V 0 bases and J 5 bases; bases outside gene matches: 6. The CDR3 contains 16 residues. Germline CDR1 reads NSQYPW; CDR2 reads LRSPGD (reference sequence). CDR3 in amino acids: CTCSADMGLQTGQLYF. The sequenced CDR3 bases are TGCACCTGCAGTGCAGATATGGGACTGCAGACCGGG.

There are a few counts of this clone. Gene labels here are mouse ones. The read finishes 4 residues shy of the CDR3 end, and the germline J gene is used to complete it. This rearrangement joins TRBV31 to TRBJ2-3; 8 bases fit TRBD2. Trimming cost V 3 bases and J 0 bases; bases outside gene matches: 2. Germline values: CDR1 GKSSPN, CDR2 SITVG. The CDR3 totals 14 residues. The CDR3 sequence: CAWRDWVSAETLYF. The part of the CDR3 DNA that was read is TGTGCCTGGAGGGACTGGGTTAGTGCAGAA. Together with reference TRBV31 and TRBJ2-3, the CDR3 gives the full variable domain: AQTIHQWPVAEIKAVGSPLSLGCTIKGKSSPNLYWYWQATGGTLQQLFYSITVGQVESVVQLNLSASRPKDDQFILSTEKLLLSHSGFYLCAWRDWVSAETLYFGSGTRLTVL.

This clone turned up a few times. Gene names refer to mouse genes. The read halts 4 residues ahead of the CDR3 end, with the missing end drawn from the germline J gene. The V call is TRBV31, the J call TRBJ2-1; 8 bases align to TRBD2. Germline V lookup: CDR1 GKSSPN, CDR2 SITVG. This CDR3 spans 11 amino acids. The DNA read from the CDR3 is TGTGCCTGGCACTGGGGGGCT. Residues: CAWHWGA. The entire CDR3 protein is CAWHWGAEQFF.

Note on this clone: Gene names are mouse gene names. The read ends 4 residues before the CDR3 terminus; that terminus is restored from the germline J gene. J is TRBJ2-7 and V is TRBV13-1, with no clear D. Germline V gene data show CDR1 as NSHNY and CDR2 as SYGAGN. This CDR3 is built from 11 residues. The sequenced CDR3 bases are TGTGCCAGCAGTGGAGGGTAT. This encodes CASSGGY. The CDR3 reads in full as CASSGGYEQYF.